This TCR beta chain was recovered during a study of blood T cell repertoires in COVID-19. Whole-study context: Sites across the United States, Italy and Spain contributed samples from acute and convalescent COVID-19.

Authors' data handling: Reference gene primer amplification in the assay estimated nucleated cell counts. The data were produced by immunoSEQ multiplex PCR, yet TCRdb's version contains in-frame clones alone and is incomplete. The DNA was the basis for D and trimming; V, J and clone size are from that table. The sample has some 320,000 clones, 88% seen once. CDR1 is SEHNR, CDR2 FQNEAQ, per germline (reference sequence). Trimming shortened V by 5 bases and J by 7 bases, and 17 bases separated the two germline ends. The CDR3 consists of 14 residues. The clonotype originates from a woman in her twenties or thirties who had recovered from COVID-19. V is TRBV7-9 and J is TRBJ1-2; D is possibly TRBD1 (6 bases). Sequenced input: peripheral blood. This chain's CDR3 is CASSTYQGLGGYTF. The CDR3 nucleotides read TGTGCCAGCAGCACCTATCAGGGGTTGGGTGGCTACACCTTC.